This TCR beta chain emerged from a study of technical replicates of blood from a handful of donors. CDR1 and CDR2 (germline): MGHRA, YSYEKL. The CDR3 has 14 amino acids. Unmatched junction bases numbered 1, after V lost 3 bases and J lost 4 bases. Only in-frame clones appear in the TCRdb table, and some are missing; sequencing was by immunoSEQ multiplex PCR. The repertoire has 75,000 to 100,000 clones, around 94% of them found once; the top ten carry 0.25%. The receptor was derived from a human donor in good health. The rearrangement links TRBV4-1 to TRBJ2-1; TRBD2 aligns across 9 bases. Sequencing was performed on T cells isolated from PBMCs. The CDR3, as DNA: TGCGCCAGCAGCCAGGGACTAGCTTACAATGAGCAGTTCTTC. Residues: CASSQGLAYNEQFF.